What follows is one T cell receptor (beta chain) and its context. Its antigen remains undetermined. Within one base of it there is no much larger clone, and no base qualities were kept. This sample stems from a study of shared clonotypes between healthy human individuals (TCRdb year 2020). About the full investigation: Three men and a couple of women, aged 18 to 49 years, made up the cohort. Blood TCR repertoires of several healthy adults were deeply sequenced to estimate repertoire size and the extent of clonotype sharing between individuals. For each donor, three plates each were used for CD4 naive and CD4 memory, two plates were used for CD8 naive, and one plate was used for CD8 memory. Between about 0.9 and 8.9 billion PBMCs per donor were obtained by leukapheresis. To increase sequencing depth and limit assay-specific biases, different laboratories used diverse techniques to prepare libraries and sequence TCR repertoires. What the work shows at the level of the full study, not this receptor alone: Rarefaction of sorted-subset datasets indicated incomplete sequencing despite the large sequencing depth. When several donors were compared, the shared fraction of clonotypes was roughly 5% for naive CD4, approximately 3.3% for naive CD8, roughly 2.3% for memory CD4, and 0.35% to 0.4% for memory CD8. Based on pairwise subsampling, the degree of clonotype sharing among donors was expected to be affected by sequencing depth. Sampling was limited to blood, and TCR repertoires in tissue likely differ from TCR repertoires in blood. Clonotypes shared by all four sorted-subset donors showed higher generation probabilities than non-shared clonotypes. Larger estimated clonotype richness was generally found for naive subsets than for memory subsets. The small number of donors limited the genetic and exposure-history diversity represented.

The CDR3, from cysteine to phenylalanine, totals 13 residues. The kept DNA is CDR3 alone, 39 bases in frame from the first base. Via the germline V gene, CDR1 is MNHEY and CDR2 SVGAGI. V drops 5 bases and J drops 9 bases, leaving 14 bases in between. CD8 naive samples consisted of CD45RO-negative cells that were positively selected for CCR7, yielding a CD45RA+CCR7+ population without TemRA cells. Donors were healthy HIV-negative adults with no recently reported acute infections or vaccinations. Only Caucasian adults living in Nashville, Tennessee, USA were represented among the donors. Blood was obtained by leukapheresis, after which PBMCs were separated by Ficoll-Histopaque density gradient centrifugation and cryopreserved in liquid nitrogen vapor phase. Purity and quantity of every magnetically sorted T cell population were checked by analytical flow cytometry. Genomic DNA was isolated from every sorted fraction and measured by UV absorbance on a Nanodrop 2000c.

TCR CDR3 regions were amplified from genomic DNA by multiplex PCR using the deep immunoSEQ assay. Extracted genomic DNA from each cell subset was distributed evenly across all wells of several immunoSEQ 96-well plates, and each plate was treated as a replicate. For sorted subsets, 200 to 250 ng of genomic DNA, equivalent to 30,000 or so T cell genomes, went into each replicate PCR. Purified libraries were measured with a Qubit 3.0 fluorometer, size-checked on a Bioanalyzer 2100, and measured again with the KAPA Library Quantification kit. Every immunoSEQ 96-well plate was sequenced on a separate single-read 150-cycle Illumina NextSeq 550 flow cell. Per the authors' processing: Because the immunoSEQ output included only junctional sequences and no quality scores, the filtering could not be the same as the filtering used for full-length reads. To assign V/J genes and CDR3, sequences were annotated against IMGT germline references using PyIR, a Python wrapper for IgBLAST v1.9. Reads were filtered out if the reads had weak V/J assignments (E-value above 1e-6), no CDR3, stop codons, out-of-frame junctions, or ambiguous translated residues. V3J clonotypes were defined as sequences sharing an identical inferred V gene, J gene, and CDR3 amino acid sequence. The percentage overlap between two repertoires was calculated by dividing the number of shared unique clonotypes by the size of the smaller repertoire. RTK rarefaction, the Chao1 estimator, and Recon v2.1 estimates of unobserved clonotypes were used to assess repertoire richness. Generation probabilities were computed with OLGA for all TCRbeta clonotypes obtained by the gDNA method from several donors. TCRdb carries this immuneACCESS record with in-frame sequences only. Its versions omit some clonotypes, under half of them owing to an unresolved V gene in the studies checked, with the rest unexplained. V, J and clone size reflect that table, while D and trimming were determined from the DNA. The sample data list under 850,000 clones, and 80% to 95% of these were observed just once. Around 24% of the sample rests with the top ten.

The sequence was collected from a man aged 25 to 40 in good health. The sample taken for sequencing was naive CD8+ T cells sorted from blood. What the cell subset or site label conveys for this sample: CD45RA+CCR7+. The chain uses TRBV6-5 and TRBJ2-1; the D gene may be TRBD1 or TRBD2, since each aligns over 5 bases. The CDR3 is CASSTVSGGEQFF. The base sequence is TGTGCCAGCAGTACCGTCTCTGGGGGTGAGCAGTTCTTC.